This TCR beta chain was recorded in a study of T cell clusters in autoimmune cytopenias. TRB rearrangements were amplified by touch-down multiplex PCR with mixed TRB-A/B primers. One entry per CDR3 protein, without DNA, is what TCRdb gives after re-calling the multiplex PCR reads. Its listing shows 7,000 to 8,000 distinct CDR3 sequences. The CDR3 runs 12 residues. Germline lookup yields CDR1 SQVTM and CDR2 ANQGSEA. This clonotype registers medium-sized by frequency. Each sample's input was approximately 0.25 ug genomic DNA, 38,000 or so genome equivalents. The chain combines TRBV29-1 with TRBJ2-7; TCRdb's D call of TRBD2 is untestable without DNA. The specimen sequenced was peripheral blood. The TCR was taken from a human donor with an autoimmune cytopenia or autoimmune hepatitis (not recorded which). The CDR3 spells CSVEDEEAEQYF.